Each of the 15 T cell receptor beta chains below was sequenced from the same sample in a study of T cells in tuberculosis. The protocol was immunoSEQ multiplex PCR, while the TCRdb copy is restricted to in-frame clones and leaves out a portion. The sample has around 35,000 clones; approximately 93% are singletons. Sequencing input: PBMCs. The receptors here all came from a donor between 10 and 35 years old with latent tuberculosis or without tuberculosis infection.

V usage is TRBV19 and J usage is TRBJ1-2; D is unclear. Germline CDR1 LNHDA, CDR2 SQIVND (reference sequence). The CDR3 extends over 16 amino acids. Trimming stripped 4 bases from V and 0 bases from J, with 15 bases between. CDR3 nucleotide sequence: TGTGCCAGTAGTACCGACCGGCGGTCGGCTAACTATGGCTACACCTTC. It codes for CASSTDRRSANYGYTF.

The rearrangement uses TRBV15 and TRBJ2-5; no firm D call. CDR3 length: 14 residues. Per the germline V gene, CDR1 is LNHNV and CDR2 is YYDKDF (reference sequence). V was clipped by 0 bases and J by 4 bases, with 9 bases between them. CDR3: CATSRDRRGETQYF. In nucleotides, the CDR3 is TGTGCCACCAGCAGAGATAGACGAGGAGAGACCCAGTACTTC. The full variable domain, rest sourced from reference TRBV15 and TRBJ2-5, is DAMVIQNPRYQVTQFGKPVTLSCSQTLNHNVMYWYQQKSSQAPKLLFHYYDKDFNNEADTPDNFQSRRPNTSFCFLDIRSPGLGDTAMYLCATSRDRRGETQYFGPGTRLLVL.

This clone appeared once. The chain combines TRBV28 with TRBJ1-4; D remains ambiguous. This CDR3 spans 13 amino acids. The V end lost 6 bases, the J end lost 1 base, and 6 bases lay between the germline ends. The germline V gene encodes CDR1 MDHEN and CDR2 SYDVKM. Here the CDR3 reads CASRERTNEKLFF. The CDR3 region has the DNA TGTGCCAGCAGGGAGAGAACTAATGAAAAACTGTTTTTT. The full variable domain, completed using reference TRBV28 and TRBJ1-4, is DVKVTQSSRYLVKRTGEKVFLECVQDMDHENMFWYRQDPGLGLRLIYFSYDVKMKEKGDIPEGYSVSREKKERFSLILESASTNQTSMYLCASRERTNEKLFFGSGTQLSVL.

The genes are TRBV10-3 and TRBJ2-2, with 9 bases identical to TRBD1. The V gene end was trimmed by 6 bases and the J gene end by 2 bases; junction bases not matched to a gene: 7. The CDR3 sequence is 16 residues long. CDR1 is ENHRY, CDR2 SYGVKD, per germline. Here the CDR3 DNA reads TGTGCCATCAGGATACAGGGGGCTTTAAACACCGGGGAGCTGTTTTTT. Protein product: CAIRIQGALNTGELFF.

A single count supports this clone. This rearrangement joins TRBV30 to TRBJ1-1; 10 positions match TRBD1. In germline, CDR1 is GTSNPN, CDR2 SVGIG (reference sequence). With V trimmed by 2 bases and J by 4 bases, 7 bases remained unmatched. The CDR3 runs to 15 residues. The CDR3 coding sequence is TGTGCCTGGAGTAACACCGGGACAGGGGTCACTGAAGCTTTCTTT. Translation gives CAWSNTGTGVTEAFF.

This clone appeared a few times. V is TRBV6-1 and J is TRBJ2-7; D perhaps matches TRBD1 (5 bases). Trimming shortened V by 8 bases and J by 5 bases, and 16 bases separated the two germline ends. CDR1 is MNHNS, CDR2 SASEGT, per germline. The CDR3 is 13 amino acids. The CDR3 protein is CASVYQGGNEQYF. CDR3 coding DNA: TGTGCCAGCGTGTATCAGGGTGGCAACGAGCAGTACTTC.

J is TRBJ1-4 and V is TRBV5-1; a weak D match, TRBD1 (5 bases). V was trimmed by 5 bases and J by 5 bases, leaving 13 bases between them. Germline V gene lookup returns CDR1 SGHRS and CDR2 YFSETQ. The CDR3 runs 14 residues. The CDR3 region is CASRVTGSNEKLFF. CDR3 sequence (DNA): TGCGCCAGCAGAGTTACAGGTTCGAATGAAAAACTGTTTTTT. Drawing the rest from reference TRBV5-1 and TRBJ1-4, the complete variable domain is KAGVTQTPRYLIKTRGQQVTLSCSPISGHRSVSWYQQTPGQGLQFLFEYFSETQRNKGNFPGRFSGRQFSNSRSEMNVSTLELGDSALYLCASRVTGSNEKLFFGSGTQLSVL.

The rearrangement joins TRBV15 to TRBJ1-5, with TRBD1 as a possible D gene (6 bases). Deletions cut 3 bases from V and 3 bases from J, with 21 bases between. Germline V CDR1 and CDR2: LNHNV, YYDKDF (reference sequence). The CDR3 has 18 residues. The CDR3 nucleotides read TGTGCCACCAGCAGCCTAGATCTTGGGACATCCTTCAATCAGCCCCAGCATTTT. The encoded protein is CATSSLDLGTSFNQPQHF.

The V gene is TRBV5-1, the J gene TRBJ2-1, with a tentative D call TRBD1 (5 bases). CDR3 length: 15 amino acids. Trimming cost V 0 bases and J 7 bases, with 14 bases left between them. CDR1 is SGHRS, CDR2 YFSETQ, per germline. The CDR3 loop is CASSLAQGSRNEQFF. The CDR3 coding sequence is TGCGCCAGCAGCTTGGCCCAGGGTAGCAGGAATGAGCAGTTCTTC.

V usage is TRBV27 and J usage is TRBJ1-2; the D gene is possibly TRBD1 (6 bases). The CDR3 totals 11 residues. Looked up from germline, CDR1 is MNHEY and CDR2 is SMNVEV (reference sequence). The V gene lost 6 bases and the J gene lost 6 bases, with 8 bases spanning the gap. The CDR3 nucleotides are TGTGCCAGCAGACAGGGTAATGGCTACACCTTC. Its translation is CASRQGNGYTF.

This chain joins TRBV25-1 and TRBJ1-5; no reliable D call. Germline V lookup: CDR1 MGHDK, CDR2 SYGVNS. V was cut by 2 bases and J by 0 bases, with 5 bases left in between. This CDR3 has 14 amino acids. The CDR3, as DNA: TGTGCCAGCAGTGAAACAGATAGCAATCAGCCCCAGCATTTT. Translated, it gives CASSETDSNQPQHF.

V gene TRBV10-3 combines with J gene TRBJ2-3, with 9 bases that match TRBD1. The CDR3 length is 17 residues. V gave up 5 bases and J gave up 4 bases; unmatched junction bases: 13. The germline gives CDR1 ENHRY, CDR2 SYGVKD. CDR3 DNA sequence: TGTGCCATCAGTTCTGAACAGGGGGCGATCGGGGCAGATACGCAGTATTTT. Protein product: CAISSEQGAIGADTQYF.

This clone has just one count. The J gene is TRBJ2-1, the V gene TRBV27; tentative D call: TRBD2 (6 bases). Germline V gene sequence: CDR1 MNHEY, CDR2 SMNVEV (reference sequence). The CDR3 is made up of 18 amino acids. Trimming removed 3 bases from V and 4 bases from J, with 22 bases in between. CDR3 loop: CASSLGGVGTLDYNEQFF. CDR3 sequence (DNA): TGTGCCAGCAGTTTGGGGGGAGTGGGGACTCTCGATTACAATGAGCAGTTCTTC.

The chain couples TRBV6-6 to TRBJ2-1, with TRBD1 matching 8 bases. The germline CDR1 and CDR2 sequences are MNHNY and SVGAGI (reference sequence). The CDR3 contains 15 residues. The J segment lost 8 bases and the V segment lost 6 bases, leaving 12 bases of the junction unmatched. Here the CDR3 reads CASRDRGQGFDEQFF. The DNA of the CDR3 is TGTGCCAGCAGGGATCGAGGACAGGGTTTCGATGAGCAGTTCTTC.

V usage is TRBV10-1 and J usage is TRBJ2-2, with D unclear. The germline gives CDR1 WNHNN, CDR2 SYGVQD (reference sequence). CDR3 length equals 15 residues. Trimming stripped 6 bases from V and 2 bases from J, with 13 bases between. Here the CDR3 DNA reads TGCGCCAGCAGCTTTCCCCTGCGCAACACCGGGGAGCTGTTTTTT. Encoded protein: CASSFPLRNTGELFF.